Only a few counts were recorded for the clone carrying this TCR beta chain. Antigen: not known. From germline, CDR1 is SNHLY and CDR2 FYNNEI. This CDR3 is built from 15 residues. The V and J ends lost 6 bases and 5 bases, in that order; junction bases with no gene match: 8. Here immunoSEQ multiplex PCR was the method, and the copy in TCRdb shows in-frame clones only, minus some. The sample holds around 140,000 clones; about 93% are singletons and the top ten take around 5.4%. This sample is drawn from a study of T cell responses to AZD1222 COVID-19 vaccine. Study-level findings and limits: Donors were largely white British and mainly female; clonal diversity was possibly underestimated. Scientists sampled the repertoires only once the peak T cell response had passed.

Specimen: peripheral blood, collected on day 0 of AZD1222 vaccination. The TCR comes from an adult in good health. The chain uses TRBV2 and TRBJ2-1; 9 positions match TRBD2. CDR3 amino acids: CASSVGLALHNEQFF. Written as DNA, the CDR3 is TGTGCCAGCAGCGTGGGACTAGCCTTGCACAATGAGCAGTTCTTC.